This T cell receptor (beta chain) was recorded in a study of Graves' ophthalmopathy and Graves' hyperthyroidism (dated by TCRdb to 2016 to 2019). Notes on the research overall: Peripheral blood was collected before any treatment was given, at the time of initial diagnosis. In roughly six hyperthyroidism patients, T-cell repertoires of thyroid tissue and blood were compared. To explore V-J signatures distinguishing ophthalmopathy from hyperthyroidism, a discovery set of about 99 patients (43 ophthalmopathy, about 57 stable hyperthyroidism) was enrolled. An independent validation cohort was composed of around 19 hyperthyroidism patients and 17 patients who later progressed from hyperthyroidism to ophthalmopathy. Following sampling, methimazole starting at 30 mg daily was administered to hyperthyroidism patients, and high-dose intravenous methylprednisolone was administered to ophthalmopathy patients. In total, around 140 blood samples were TCR-sequenced: approximately 42 ophthalmopathy, some 72 hyperthyroidism and roughly 17 hyperthyroidism-to-ophthalmopathy patients. The study used signatures of the TCR beta repertoire to tell Graves' ophthalmopathy apart from Graves' hyperthyroidism and to predict which patients would progress to ophthalmopathy.

For repertoire sequencing, TCR beta CDR3 regions were amplified from RNA transcripts. The first round was an RT-PCR using HTBI primers with the Qiagen OneStep RT-PCR kit, and this first round was followed by a second-round multiplex PCR, then size selection and purification. The libraries underwent paired-end sequencing with 100 bp reads on an Illumina HiSeq2000. As for the original processing: SOAPnuke was used for read processing, and reads with adapters, uncalled bases, a mean Phred below 15, or no exact constant-primer or identifier match were discarded. High-quality paired reads were merged with COPE v1.2.5. Each unique nucleotide sequence was treated as a clonotype, and MiTCR v1.1 was used to align the clonotypes to the IMGT TRB V, D and J references. The analysis was limited to V-J combinations with a frequency above 0.0001, which together covered 99.2% of repertoires. A TCR clonal expansion and chaos score per V-J combination was defined as the ratio of F50 clonal expansion to chaos observed in the TCRdist matrix. Welch's t-statistics and random forest were used to narrow the features down to approximately 13 V-J combinations, which were then fed into a naive Bayes classifier. The similarity between thyroid and blood repertoires was quantified using the Morisita-Horn index. TCRdb trimmed public reads at Q25 via fastp, called clones via MiXCR and kept in-frame beta chains. Each record represents a unique CDR3 protein, reported with the most common genes and DNA among its rows. These V and J calls are TCRdb output, not the study's own analysis. The sample records almost 750,000 distinct CDR3 sequences, roughly two fifths of which are singletons. The ten largest clones represent less than 55% of the sample.

Counted from cysteine to phenylalanine, this CDR3 has 14 amino acids. Of all the DNA, just the CDR3 is kept, 42 bases in frame from base 1. V is pared back by 1 base and J by 4 bases, with 10 bases lying between the germline termini. CDR1 and CDR2, looked up from the germline V gene (reference sequence), are LNHNV and YYDKDF. Ophthalmopathy patients were characterized by moderately to severely active disease, a Clinical Activity Score of at least 3, a NOSPECS grade of at least 4, and a disease duration under 3 months. Patients with other autoimmune diseases, uncontrolled infections, pregnancy or lactation were excluded. Clinical symptoms, serum thyroxine, TRAb, thyroid ultrasound and orbital computed tomography were used for diagnosis. PBMCs were isolated from around 10 ml of fresh peripheral blood by Ficoll-Paque density gradient centrifugation. Trizol reagent was used to extract the total RNA, and its quality was then checked on an Agilent 2100 Bioanalyzer.

The investigation overall reported the following: In cross-validation, the 13-signature model distinguished ophthalmopathy from stable hyperthyroidism with less than 90% sensitivity and 81.08% specificity, while in the test set the corresponding values were about 80% and 75%. In validation, the model predicted ophthalmopathy progression with 70.59% sensitivity and roughly 78% specificity; some 13 predicted patients were CT-confirmed with GO in a median of around 6 months. Among expanded thyroid clonotypes with frequency above 0.001, most also showed up in blood, which suggests that blood repertoires may reflect the thyroid immune response. No statistical method was used to predetermine the sample size, and group allocation was not hidden from the investigators.

Turning to this clonotype: There is no known antigen for this receptor. No quality values exist for individual bases; no much larger clone is one base distant.

The chain joins TRBV15 to TRBJ1-2; TRBD1 might be the D gene, on 6 matching bases. Sequenced material: peripheral blood. The sequence was collected from an adult man with Graves' ophthalmopathy. The CDR3 reads CATSRGTVGYGYTF. At the DNA level, the sequence is TGTGCCACCAGCAGAGGGACAGTCGGCTATGGCTACACCTTC.